The 19 T cell receptor beta chains given below trace back to one sample, sequenced in a study of blood T cells in healthy people across ages. A J-beta primer mix and a sample-barcoded 5' primer were used in a second PCR of roughly 6 to 11 cycles. A single record per CDR3 protein comes from TCRdb applying MiXCR to the 5' RACE reads. The sample contains about 750,000 distinct CDR3 sequences, 50% to 65% of which appear only once. Sequencing was carried out using blood. These receptors all come from a man at least 80 years old in good health.

The chain combines TRBV27 with TRBJ1-5; 8 bases are a match to TRBD1. CDR1 and CDR2 (germline): MNHEY, SMNVEV (reference sequence). CDR3 size: 16 residues. V lost 5 bases and J lost 6; bases outside the gene matches: 12. CDR3 DNA: TGTGCCAGCAGTCCCGACGGGGCAGGGGGCAGTCAGCCCCAGCATTTT. It encodes CASSPDGAGGSQPQHF.

This rearrangement joins TRBV6-2 or TRBV6-3 to TRBJ2-3, with D uncertain. Trimming removed 0 bases at V and 2 bases at J, with 12 bases between. The CDR3 loop spans 16 amino acids. Looked up from germline, CDR1 is MNHEY and CDR2 is SVGEGT. The CDR3 sequence is CASSYSRIDSTDTQYF. CDR3 coding DNA: TGTGCCAGCAGTTACTCGAGAATAGATTCCACAGATACGCAGTATTTT.

The V and J genes are TRBV27 and TRBJ1-6; the D is unclear. Germline V CDR1 and CDR2: MNHEY, SMNVEV (reference sequence). Trimming took 4 bases from V and 7 from J, leaving 8 bases between them. There are 13 residues in the CDR3. CDR3 DNA sequence: TGTGCCAGCAGTTATGAGTTGAATTCACCCCTCCACTTT. This encodes CASSYELNSPLHF.

The V and J genes are TRBV20-1 and TRBJ2-1; 10 bases agree with TRBD2. The CDR3 has 12 residues. Germline V lookup: CDR1 DFQATT, CDR2 SNEGSKA (reference sequence). The DNA for the CDR3 is TGCAGGGCCCTAGCGGGAGTTAATGAGCAGTTCTTC. Translating gives CRALAGVNEQFF.

This clonotype was picked up one time. The V gene is TRBV20-1, the J gene TRBJ1-6, with D unclear. Germline values: CDR1 DFQATT, CDR2 SNEGSKA (reference sequence). This CDR3 is 16 amino acids long. V lost 3 bases and J 7 bases, leaving 19 bases between the germline ends. The CDR3 bases are TGCAGTGCTAGGCGCCCACCGGAGACGGGGAATTCACCCCTCCACTTT. It specifies CSARRPPETGNSPLHF.

This clonotype was seen more than once but under ten times. The V call is TRBV7-9, the J call TRBJ2-1; 14 positions agree with TRBD2. The J segment lost 8 bases and the V segment lost 5 bases, leaving 11 bases of the junction unmatched. Germline assignment: CDR1 SEHNR and CDR2 FQNEAQ (reference sequence). The CDR3 has 17 amino acids. This CDR3 is CASSPGTSGSRAHEQFF. CDR3 DNA sequence: TGTGCCAGCAGCCCGGGGACTAGCGGGAGTCGGGCCCATGAGCAGTTCTTC. Looking up the rest from reference TRBV7-9 and TRBJ2-1 gives the full variable domain: DTGVSQNPRHKITKRGQNVTFRCDPISEHNRLYWYRQTLGQGPEFLTYFQNEAQLEKSRLLSDRFSAERPKGSFSTLEIQRTEQGDSAMYLCASSPGTSGSRAHEQFFGPGTRLTVL.

This chain connects TRBV10-3 to TRBJ1-1; tentative D call: TRBD1 (5 bases). Germline CDR1 reads ENHRY; CDR2 reads SYGVKD. V shed 4 bases and J shed 4 bases, with 7 bases lying between them. The CDR3 is 12 residues long. CDR3 in DNA: TGTGCCATCAGTGCTGGGGGCACTGAAGCTTTCTTT. Translated: CAISAGGTEAFF.

V is TRBV7-2 and J is TRBJ2-7; 13 bases align to TRBD2. This CDR3 region has 16 residues. The ends lost 5 bases at V and 0 bases at J; junction bases unmatched: 4. Germline V lookup: CDR1 SGHTA, CDR2 FQGNSA. CDR3 nucleotide sequence: TGTGCCAGCAGCCGGGGACTAGCGGGGATCTCCTACGAGCAGTACTTC. Its translation is CASSRGLAGISYEQYF.

V is TRBV3-1 and J is TRBJ2-1; a weak D match, TRBD2 (6 bases). V was pared by 4 bases and J by 4 bases, with 14 bases between. Germline CDR1 and CDR2: LGHDT and YNNKEL (reference sequence). This CDR3 is built from 15 residues. CDR3 residues: CASSLTREYYNEQFF. CDR3 in DNA: TGTGCCAGCAGCCTGACTAGAGAGTATTACAATGAGCAGTTCTTC.

The chain links TRBV25-1 to TRBJ1-2; D remains unclear. The CDR3 has 13 residues. CDR1 and CDR2 from the germline V gene are MGHDK and SYGVNS. Between the trimmed V and J ends, which lost 2 bases and 4 bases, there was a span of 8 bases. The CDR3 nucleotides are TGTGCCAGCAGTGAAACCCTGAGCTATGGCTACACCTTC. It is translated as CASSETLSYGYTF.

The chain joins TRBV20-1 to TRBJ2-5; D gene uncertain. Trimming shortened V by 3 bases and J by 1 base, and 9 bases separated the two germline ends. The CDR3 is made up of 13 amino acids. Per the germline V gene, CDR1 is DFQATT and CDR2 is SNEGSKA (reference sequence). The CDR3 spells CSARLGAQETQYF. In DNA form, the CDR3 reads TGCAGTGCTAGGCTTGGCGCCCAAGAGACCCAGTACTTC.

As DNA, the CDR3 is TGCGCCAGCAGCTTGGGGCTTGTCAGAACCACCTACGAGCAGTACTTC. Translated, it gives CASSLGLVRTTYEQYF. The genes are TRBV5-1 and TRBJ2-7; D is unclear. The CDR3 spans 16 residues. The germline CDR1 and CDR2 sequences are SGHRS and YFSETQ. Deletions cut 0 bases from V and 2 bases from J, with 15 bases between.

This chain uses TRBV5-1 with TRBJ1-1; no reliable D call. V was trimmed by 4 bases and J by 5 bases, leaving 15 bases between them. Germline CDR1 SGHRS, CDR2 YFSETQ. The CDR3 runs to 14 residues. For the CDR3, the DNA is TGCGCCAGCAGCCCAGGAGGAGGGTGGACTGAAGCTTTCTTT. This encodes CASSPGGGWTEAFF.

J is TRBJ2-7 and V is TRBV5-1, with 8 bases lining up with TRBD2. The J segment lost 4 bases and the V segment lost 0 bases, leaving 6 bases of the junction unmatched. The CDR3 is 15 residues long. CDR1 SGHRS and CDR2 YFSETQ come from the germline V gene. The DNA of the CDR3 is TGCGCCAGCAGCTTGGCAGCGGGAGAGGTTTACGAGCAGTACTTC. This sequence encodes CASSLAAGEVYEQYF.

The chain carries TRBV14 and TRBJ2-7; 7 bases line up with TRBD1. The CDR3 contains 15 residues. The J segment lost 0 bases and the V segment lost 5 bases, leaving 7 bases of the junction unmatched. Germline V CDR1 and CDR2: SGHDN, FVKESK. The CDR3: CASSRYQGVSYEQYF. DNA for the CDR3: TGTGCCAGCAGCAGGTATCAGGGGGTCTCCTACGAGCAGTACTTC.

The genes are TRBV5-8 and TRBJ2-7; TRBD1 matches at 10 bases. The J segment lost 3 bases and the V segment lost 0 bases, leaving 9 bases of the junction unmatched. The CDR3 length is 17 residues. The germline V gene has CDR1 SGHTS and CDR2 YDEGEE. This CDR3 reads CASSLALGQGVVYEQYF. As DNA, the CDR3 is TGTGCCAGCAGCTTGGCCCTAGGACAGGGGGTTGTCTACGAGCAGTACTTC.

Worth noting for this clonotype: One junction end does not reproduce the germline sequence, and a read error may be involved. The gene calls are TRBV18 and TRBJ1-4; D is ambiguous. The CDR3 contains 13 residues. Germline V gene data show CDR1 as KGHSH and CDR2 as LQKENI. For the CDR3, the DNA is TGTGCCTGCTCACCACTCGACCCGGAGGGACTGTTTTTT. Its translation is CACSPLDPEGLFF. The whole variable domain, remainder taken from reference TRBV18 and TRBJ1-4, is NAGVMQNPRHLVRRRGQEARLRCSPMKGHSHVYWYRQLPEEGLKFMVYLQKENIIDESGMPKERFSAEFPKEGPSILRIQQVVRGDSAAYFCACSPLDPEGLFFGSGTQLSVL.

This clonotype showed up just a few times. The rearrangement links TRBV7-9 to TRBJ2-3; possibly TRBD2 for D (6 bases). Germline CDR1 and CDR2: SEHNR and FQNEAQ (reference sequence). This CDR3 spans 17 amino acids. V was shortened by 5 bases and J by 4 bases, with 22 bases between the two germline ends. The CDR3 DNA follows: TGTGCCAGCAGCCCTAGCCCCTTGGCGGGATGGCCAGATACGCAGTATTTT. It specifies CASSPSPLAGWPDTQYF.

This chain connects TRBV20-1 to TRBJ2-4; TRBD2 agrees at 14 bases. V was pared by 4 bases and J by 3 bases, with 2 bases of the junction left unmatched. Per germline, CDR1 DFQATT and CDR2 SNEGSKA (reference sequence). This CDR3 is built from 15 residues. The CDR3 is CSATGLAGGKNIQYF. The DNA for the CDR3 is TGCAGTGCTACAGGACTAGCGGGAGGCAAAAACATTCAGTACTTC.